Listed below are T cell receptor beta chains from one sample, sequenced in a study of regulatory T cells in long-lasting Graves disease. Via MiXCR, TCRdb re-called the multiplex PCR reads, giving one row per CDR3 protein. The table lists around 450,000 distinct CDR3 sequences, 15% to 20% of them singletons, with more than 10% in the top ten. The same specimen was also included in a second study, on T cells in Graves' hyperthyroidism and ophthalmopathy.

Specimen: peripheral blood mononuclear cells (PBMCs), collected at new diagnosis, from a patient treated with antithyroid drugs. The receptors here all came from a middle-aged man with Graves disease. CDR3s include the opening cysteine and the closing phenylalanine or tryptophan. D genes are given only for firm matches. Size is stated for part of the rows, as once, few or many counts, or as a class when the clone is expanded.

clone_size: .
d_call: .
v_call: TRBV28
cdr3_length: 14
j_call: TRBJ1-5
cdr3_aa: CASSSLQGTQPQHF
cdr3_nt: TGTGCCAGCAGTTCCTTACAGGGAACTCAGCCCCAGCATTTT

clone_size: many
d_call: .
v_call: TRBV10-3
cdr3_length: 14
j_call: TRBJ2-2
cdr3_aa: CAISPGANTGELFF
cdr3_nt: TGTGCCATCAGCCCAGGCGCGAACACCGGGGAGCTGTTTTTT

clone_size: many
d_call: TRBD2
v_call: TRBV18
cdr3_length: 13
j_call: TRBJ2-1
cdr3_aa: CASSPGLEGEQFF
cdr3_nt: TGTGCCAGCTCACCGGGACTAGAGGGTGAGCAGTTCTTC

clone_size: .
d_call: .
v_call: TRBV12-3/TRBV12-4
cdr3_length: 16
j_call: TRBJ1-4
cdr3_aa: CASGLAGAATNEKLFF
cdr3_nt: TGTGCCAGCGGTTTGGCTGGAGCAGCCACTAATGAAAAACTGTTTTTT

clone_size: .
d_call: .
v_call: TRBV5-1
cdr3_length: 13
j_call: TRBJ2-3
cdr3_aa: CASSSGTHDTQYF
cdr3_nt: TGCGCCAGCAGTTCTGGGACCCATGATACGCAGTATTTT

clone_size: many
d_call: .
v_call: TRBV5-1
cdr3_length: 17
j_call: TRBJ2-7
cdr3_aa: CASSLALRGRGLGEQYF
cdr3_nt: TGCGCCAGCAGCTTGGCTCTCAGGGGAAGGGGTCTCGGCGAGCAGTACTTC

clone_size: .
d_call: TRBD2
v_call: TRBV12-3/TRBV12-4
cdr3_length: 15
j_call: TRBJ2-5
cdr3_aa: CASSLDPAGGETQYF
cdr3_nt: TGTGCCAGCAGTTTGGACCCAGCGGGGGGAGAGACCCAGTACTTC

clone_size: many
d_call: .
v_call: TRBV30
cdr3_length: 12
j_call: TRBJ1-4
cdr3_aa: CAWGAGNEKLFF
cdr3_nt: TGTGCCTGGGGTGCCGGGAATGAAAAACTGTTTTTT

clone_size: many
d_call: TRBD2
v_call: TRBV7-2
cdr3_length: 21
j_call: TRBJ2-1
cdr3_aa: CASSLGSGRGLAGASYNEQFF
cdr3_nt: TGTGCCAGCAGCTTAGGGTCAGGCAGAGGACTAGCGGGAGCCTCCTACAATGAGCAGTTCTTC

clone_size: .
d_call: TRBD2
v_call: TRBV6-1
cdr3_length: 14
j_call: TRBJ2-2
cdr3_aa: CASRPSGPGGELFF
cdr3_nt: TGTGCCAGCAGACCTAGCGGACCCGGGGGGGAGCTGTTTTTT

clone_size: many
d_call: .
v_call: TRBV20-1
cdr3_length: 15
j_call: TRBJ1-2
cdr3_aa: CSASMTASHTYGYTF
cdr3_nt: TGCAGTGCTAGTATGACAGCCAGCCATACCTATGGCTACACCTTC

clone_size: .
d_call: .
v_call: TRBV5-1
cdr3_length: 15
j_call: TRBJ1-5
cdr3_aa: CASSLGDQSNQPQHF
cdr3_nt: TGCGCCAGCAGCTTGGGGGACCAAAGCAATCAGCCCCAGCATTTT

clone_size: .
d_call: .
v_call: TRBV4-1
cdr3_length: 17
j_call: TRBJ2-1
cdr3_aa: CASSQRSGVRPFDEQFF
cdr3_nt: TGCGCCAGCAGCCAACGGTCGGGGGTTCGTCCGTTCGATGAGCAGTTCTTC

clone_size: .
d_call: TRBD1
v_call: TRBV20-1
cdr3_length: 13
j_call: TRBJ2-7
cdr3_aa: CSPLDRASYEQYF
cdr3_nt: TGCAGTCCCCTGGACAGGGCCTCCTACGAGCAGTACTTC

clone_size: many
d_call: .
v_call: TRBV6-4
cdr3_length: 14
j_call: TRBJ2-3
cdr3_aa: CASSVEARTDTQYF
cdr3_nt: TGTGCCAGCAGTGTGGAGGCACGGACAGATACGCAGTATTTT

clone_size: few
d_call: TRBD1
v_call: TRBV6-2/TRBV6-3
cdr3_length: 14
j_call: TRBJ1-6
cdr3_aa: CASRRQGRNSPLHF
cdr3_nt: TGTGCCAGCAGAAGACAGGGCCGTAATTCACCCCTCCACTTT

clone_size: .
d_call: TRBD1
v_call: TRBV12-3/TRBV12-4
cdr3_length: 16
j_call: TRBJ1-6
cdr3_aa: CASSPGQGTYNSPLHF
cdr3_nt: TGTGCCAGCAGTCCCGGACAGGGCACCTATAATTCACCCCTCCACTTT

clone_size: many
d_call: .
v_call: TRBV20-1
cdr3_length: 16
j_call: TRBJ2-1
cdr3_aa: CSAADVNVLVNNEQFF
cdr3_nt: TGCAGTGCTGCCGATGTGAACGTCCTGGTGAACAATGAGCAGTTCTTC

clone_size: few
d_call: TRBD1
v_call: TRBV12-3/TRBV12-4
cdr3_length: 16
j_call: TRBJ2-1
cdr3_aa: CASSPDRGQTRGEQFF
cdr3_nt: TGTGCCAGCAGCCCCGACAGGGGGCAAACTCGGGGTGAGCAGTTCTTC

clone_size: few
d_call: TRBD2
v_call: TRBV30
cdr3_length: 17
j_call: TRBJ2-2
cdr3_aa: CAWSAGLAGIVSGELFF
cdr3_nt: TGTGCCTGGAGTGCGGGGCTAGCGGGAATCGTGAGCGGGGAGCTGTTTTTT

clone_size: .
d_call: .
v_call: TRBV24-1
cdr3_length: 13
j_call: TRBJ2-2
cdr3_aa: CATSAVGTGELFF
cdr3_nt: TGTGCCACCAGTGCCGTTGGAACCGGGGAGCTGTTTTTT

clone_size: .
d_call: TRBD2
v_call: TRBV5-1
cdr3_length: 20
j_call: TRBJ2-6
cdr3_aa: CASSWMPLSGGGSGANVLTF
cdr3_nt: TGCGCCAGCAGCTGGATGCCTCTGAGCGGGGGTGGGTCTGGGGCCAACGTCCTGACTTTC

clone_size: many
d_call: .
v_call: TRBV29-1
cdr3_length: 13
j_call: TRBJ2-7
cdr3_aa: CSVEMGASYEQYF
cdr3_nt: TGCAGCGTTGAAATGGGCGCCTCCTACGAGCAGTACTTC

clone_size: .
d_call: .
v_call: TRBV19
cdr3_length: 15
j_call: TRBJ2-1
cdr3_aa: CASSWDRSSYNEQFF
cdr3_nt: TGTGCCAGTAGTTGGGACCGGAGCTCCTACAATGAGCAGTTCTTC

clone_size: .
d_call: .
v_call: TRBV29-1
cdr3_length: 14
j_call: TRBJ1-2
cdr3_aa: CSVRLEGIIYGYTF
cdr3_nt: TGCAGCGTCCGACTGGAGGGAATTATCTATGGCTACACCTTC

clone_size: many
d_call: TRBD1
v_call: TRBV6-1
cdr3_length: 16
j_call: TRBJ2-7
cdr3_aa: CASSGTGGPSPYEQYF
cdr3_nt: TGTGCCAGCAGCGGGACAGGGGGTCCTTCGCCCTACGAGCAGTACTTC

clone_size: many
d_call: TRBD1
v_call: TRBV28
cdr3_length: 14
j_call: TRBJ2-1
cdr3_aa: CASRQGVKDNEQFF
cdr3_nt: TGTGCCAGCAGACAGGGGGTAAAGGACAATGAGCAGTTCTTC

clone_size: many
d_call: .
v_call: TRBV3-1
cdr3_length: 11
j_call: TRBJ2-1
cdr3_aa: CASSGIGEQFF
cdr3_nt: TGTGCCAGCAGCGGAATCGGAGAGCAGTTCTTC

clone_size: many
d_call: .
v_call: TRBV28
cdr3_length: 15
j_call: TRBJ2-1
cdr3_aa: CASPGPSTGFDEQFF
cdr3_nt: TGTGCCAGCCCGGGGCCCTCGACGGGGTTTGATGAGCAGTTCTTC

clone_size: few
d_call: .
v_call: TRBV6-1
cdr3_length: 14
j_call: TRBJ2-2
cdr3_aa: CASTRRVRTGELFF
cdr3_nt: TGTGCCAGCACTAGGCGAGTAAGGACCGGGGAGCTGTTTTTT

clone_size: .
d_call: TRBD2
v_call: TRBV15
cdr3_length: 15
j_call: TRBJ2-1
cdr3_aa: CATSKRRGRDNEQFF
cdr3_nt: TGTGCCACCAGCAAACGTCGAGGGAGGGACAATGAGCAGTTCTTC

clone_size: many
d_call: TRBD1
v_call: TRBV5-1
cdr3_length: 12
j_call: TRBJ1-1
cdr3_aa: CASSFGQGEAFF
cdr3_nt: TGCGCCAGCAGCTTCGGACAGGGTGAAGCTTTCTTT

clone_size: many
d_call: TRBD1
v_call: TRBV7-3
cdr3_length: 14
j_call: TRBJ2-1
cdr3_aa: CASSSRTGSNEQFF
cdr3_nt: TGTGCCAGCAGCTCCCGGACAGGGTCCAATGAGCAGTTCTTC

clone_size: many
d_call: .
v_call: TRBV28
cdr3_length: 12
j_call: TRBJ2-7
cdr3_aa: CASTRGVVEQYF
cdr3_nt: TGTGCCAGCACGAGAGGGGTGGTAGAGCAGTACTTC

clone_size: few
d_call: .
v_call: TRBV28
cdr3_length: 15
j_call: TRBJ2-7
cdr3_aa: CASSGGARGGYEQYF
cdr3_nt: TGTGCCAGCAGTGGGGGCGCCAGGGGCGGGTACGAGCAGTACTTC

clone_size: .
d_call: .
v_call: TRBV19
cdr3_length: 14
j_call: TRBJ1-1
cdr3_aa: CASSIAGSNTEAFF
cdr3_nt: TGTGCCAGTAGTATTGCGGGGTCGAACACTGAAGCTTTCTTT

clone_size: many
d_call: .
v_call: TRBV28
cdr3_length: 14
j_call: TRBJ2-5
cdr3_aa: CASSPPGTQETQYF
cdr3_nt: TGTGCCAGCAGTCCGCCCGGAACCCAAGAGACCCAGTACTTC

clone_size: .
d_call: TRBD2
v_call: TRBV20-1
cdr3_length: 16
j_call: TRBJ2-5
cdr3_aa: CSARDLLGWEGETQYF
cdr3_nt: TGCAGTGCTAGAGATCTTCTTGGATGGGAGGGAGAGACCCAGTACTTC

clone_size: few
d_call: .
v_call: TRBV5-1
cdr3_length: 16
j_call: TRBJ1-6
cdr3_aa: CASSLATWEPPSPLHF
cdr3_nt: TGCGCCAGCAGCTTGGCCACATGGGAACCTCCTTCACCCCTCCACTTT

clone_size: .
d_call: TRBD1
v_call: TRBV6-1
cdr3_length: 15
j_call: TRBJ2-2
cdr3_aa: CASSESTGSTGELFF
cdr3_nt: TGTGCCAGCAGTGAGTCGACAGGGAGCACCGGGGAGCTGTTTTTT

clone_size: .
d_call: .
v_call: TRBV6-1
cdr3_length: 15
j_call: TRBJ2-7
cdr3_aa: CASSESRRGSYEQYF
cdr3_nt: TGTGCCAGCAGTGAGTCGAGAAGGGGATCCTACGAGCAGTACTTC

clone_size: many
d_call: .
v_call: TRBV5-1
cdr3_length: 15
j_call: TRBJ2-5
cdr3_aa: CASSLETADRGTQYF
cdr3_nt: TGCGCCAGCAGCTTGGAGACAGCCGACCGAGGGACCCAGTACTTC

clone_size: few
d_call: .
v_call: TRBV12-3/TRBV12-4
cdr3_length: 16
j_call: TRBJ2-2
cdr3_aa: CASSLQGPRGTGELFF
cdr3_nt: TGTGCCAGCAGCCTACAGGGTCCGAGAGGGACCGGGGAGCTGTTTTTT

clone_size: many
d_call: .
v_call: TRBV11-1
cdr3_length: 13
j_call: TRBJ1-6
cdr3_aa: CASGYRDNSPLHF
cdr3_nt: TGTGCCAGCGGTTACAGGGACAATTCACCCCTCCACTTT

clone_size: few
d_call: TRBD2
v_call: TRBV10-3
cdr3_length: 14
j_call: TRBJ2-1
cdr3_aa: CAISSSGRDNEQFF
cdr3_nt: TGTGCCATCAGTTCTAGCGGGAGGGACAATGAGCAGTTCTTC

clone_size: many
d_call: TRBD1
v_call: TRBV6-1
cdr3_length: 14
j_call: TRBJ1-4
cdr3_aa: CASTTDRGREKLFF
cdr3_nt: TGTGCCAGCACTACGGACAGGGGGCGCGAAAAACTGTTTTTT

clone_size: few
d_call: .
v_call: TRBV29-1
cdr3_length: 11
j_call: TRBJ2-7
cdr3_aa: CSVETGYEQYF
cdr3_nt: TGCAGCGTTGAAACAGGCTACGAGCAGTACTTC

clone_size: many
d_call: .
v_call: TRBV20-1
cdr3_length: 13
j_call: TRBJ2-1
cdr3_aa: CSASRTAGNEQFF
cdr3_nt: TGCAGTGCTAGTCGGACGGCGGGTAATGAGCAGTTCTTC

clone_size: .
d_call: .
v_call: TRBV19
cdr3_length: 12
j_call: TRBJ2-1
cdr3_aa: CASSTAANEQFF
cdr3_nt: TGTGCCAGTAGTACAGCGGCCAATGAGCAGTTCTTC